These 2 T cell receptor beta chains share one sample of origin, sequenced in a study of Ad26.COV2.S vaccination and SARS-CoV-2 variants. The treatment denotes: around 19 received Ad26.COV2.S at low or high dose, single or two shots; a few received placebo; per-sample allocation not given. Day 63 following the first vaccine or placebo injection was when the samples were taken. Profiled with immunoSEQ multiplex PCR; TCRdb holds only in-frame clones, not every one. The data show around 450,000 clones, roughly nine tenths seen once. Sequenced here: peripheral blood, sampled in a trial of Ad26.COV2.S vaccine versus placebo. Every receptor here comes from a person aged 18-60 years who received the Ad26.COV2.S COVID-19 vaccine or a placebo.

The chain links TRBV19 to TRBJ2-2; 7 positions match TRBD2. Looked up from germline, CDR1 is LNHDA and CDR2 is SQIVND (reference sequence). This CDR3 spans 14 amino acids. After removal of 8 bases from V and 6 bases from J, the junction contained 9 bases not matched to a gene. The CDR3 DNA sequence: TGTGCCAGTGCGCGGACCCGGGGGGCCGGGGAGCTGTTTTTT. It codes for CASARTRGAGELFF.

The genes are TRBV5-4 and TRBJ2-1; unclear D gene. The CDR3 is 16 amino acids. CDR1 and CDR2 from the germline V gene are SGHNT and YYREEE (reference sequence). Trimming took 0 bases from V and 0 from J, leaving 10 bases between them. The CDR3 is CASSLGVRGSYNEQFF. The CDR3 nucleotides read TGTGCCAGCAGCTTGGGGGTTAGAGGCTCCTACAATGAGCAGTTCTTC.